A single sample is the source of the 4 T cell receptor beta chains below, sequenced in a study of beta chain features in type 1 diabetes. Reverse transcription of all isolated RNA meant that expressed TCRB transcripts were sequenced. The data were produced by immunoSEQ multiplex PCR, yet TCRdb's version contains in-frame clones alone and is incomplete. The top ten hold more than 0.02% of the sample, which has 200,000 to 300,000 clones, 13% to 15% seen once. The sample consisted of naive CD4+ T cells from blood. The origin of the receptors is a woman in her 40s in good health.

The rearrangement joins TRBV5-1 to TRBJ2-1; D unresolved. The CDR3 spans 14 residues. Trimming cost V 1 base and J 6 bases, with 11 bases left between them. The germline gives CDR1 SGHRS, CDR2 YFSETQ. CDR3 in amino acids: CASSLSTNSNEQFF. For the CDR3, the DNA is TGCGCCAGCAGCTTGTCGACAAATAGCAATGAGCAGTTCTTC. Variable domain in full (rest from reference TRBV5-1 and TRBJ2-1): KAGVTQTPRYLIKTRGQQVTLSCSPISGHRSVSWYQQTPGQGLQFLFEYFSETQRNKGNFPGRFSGRQFSNSRSEMNVSTLELGDSALYLCASSLSTNSNEQFFGPGTRLTVL.

This clone has only a few counts. This chain connects TRBV5-1 to TRBJ2-2, with 8 bases identical to TRBD1. The germline gives CDR1 SGHRS, CDR2 YFSETQ. The V and J ends lost 1 base and 5 bases, in that order; junction bases with no gene match: 4. The CDR3 runs to 15 residues. The CDR3 DNA reads as TGCGCCAGCAGCTTGAGGACAGGGCGGACCGGGGAGCTGTTTTTT. Its protein product is CASSLRTGRTGELFF.

This clone was recorded a few times. The rearrangement links TRBV18 to TRBJ2-1, with 8 bases aligning to TRBD2. Losses at the gene ends were 0 bases for V and 3 bases for J; bases not matched to a gene: 10. Germline V CDR1 and CDR2: KGHSH, LQKENI. The CDR3 runs 18 residues. The CDR3 DNA reads TGTGCCAGCTCACCACCGGGTAGCGGGGTGGGGTACTACAATGAGCAGTTCTTC. It translates to CASSPPGSGVGYYNEQFF.

The chain is built from TRBV9 and TRBJ2-1; 8 positions match TRBD2. CDR1 is SGDLS, CDR2 YYNGEE, per germline. Trimming removed 0 bases from V and 2 bases from J; junction bases left unmatched: 1. The CDR3 is 15 amino acids. The CDR3 spells CASSVDSGAYNEQFF. As DNA, the CDR3 is TGTGCCAGCAGCGTAGATAGCGGGGCCTACAATGAGCAGTTCTTC.